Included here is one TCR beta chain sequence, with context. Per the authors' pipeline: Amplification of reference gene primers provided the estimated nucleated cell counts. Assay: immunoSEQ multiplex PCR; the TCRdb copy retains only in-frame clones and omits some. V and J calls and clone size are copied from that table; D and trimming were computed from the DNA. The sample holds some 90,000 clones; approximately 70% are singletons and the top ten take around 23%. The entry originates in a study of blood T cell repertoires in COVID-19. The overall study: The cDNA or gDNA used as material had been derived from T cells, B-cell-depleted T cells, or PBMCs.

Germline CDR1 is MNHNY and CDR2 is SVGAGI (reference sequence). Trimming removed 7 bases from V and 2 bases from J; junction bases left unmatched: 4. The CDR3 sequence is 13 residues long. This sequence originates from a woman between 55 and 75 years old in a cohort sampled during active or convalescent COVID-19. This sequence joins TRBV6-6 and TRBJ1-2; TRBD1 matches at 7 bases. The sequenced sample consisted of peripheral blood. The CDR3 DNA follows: TGTGCCAGCAACAGGGGACAAAACTATGGCTACACCTTC. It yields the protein CASNRGQNYGYTF.